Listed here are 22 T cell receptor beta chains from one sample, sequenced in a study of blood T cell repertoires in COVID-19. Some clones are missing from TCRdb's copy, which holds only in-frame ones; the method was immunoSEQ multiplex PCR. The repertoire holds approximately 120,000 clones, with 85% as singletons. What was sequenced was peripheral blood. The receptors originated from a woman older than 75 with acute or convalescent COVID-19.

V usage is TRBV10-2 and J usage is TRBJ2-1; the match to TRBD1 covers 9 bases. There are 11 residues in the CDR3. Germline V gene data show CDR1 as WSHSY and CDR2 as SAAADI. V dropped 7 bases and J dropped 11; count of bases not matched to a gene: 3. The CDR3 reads CASNTGGQQFF. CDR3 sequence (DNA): TGCGCCAGCAATACAGGGGGCCAGCAGTTCTTC.

CDR3 protein: CASSLGPRNSREAFF. The CDR3 region has the DNA TGTGCCAGTAGTCTTGGCCCCCGTAATTCGCGGGAAGCTTTCTTT. The V call is TRBV19, the J call TRBJ1-1; no firm D call. The V gene's germline CDR1 is LNHDA and CDR2 SQIVND (reference sequence). V lost 5 bases to trimming and J lost 8 bases, with 21 bases between them. This CDR3 has 15 residues.

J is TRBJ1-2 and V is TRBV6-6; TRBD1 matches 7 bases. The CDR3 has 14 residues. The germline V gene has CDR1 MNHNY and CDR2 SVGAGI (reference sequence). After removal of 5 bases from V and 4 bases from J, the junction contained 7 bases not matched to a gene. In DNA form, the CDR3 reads TGTGCCAGCAGTCCCGGACAGGCGGCCTATGGCTACACCTTC. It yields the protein CASSPGQAAYGYTF.

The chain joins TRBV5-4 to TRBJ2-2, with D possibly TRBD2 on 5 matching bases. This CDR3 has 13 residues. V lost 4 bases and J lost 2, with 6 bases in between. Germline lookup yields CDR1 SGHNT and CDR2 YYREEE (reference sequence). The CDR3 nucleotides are TGTGCCAGCAGCCGGACTAACACCGGGGAGCTGTTTTTT. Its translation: CASSRTNTGELFF.

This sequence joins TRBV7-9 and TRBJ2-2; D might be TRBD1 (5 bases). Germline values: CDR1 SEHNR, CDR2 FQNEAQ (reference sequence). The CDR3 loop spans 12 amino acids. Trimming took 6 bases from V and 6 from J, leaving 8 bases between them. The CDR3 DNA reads TGTGCCAGCAGGCCAGGGCCCGGGGAGCTGTTTTTT. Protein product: CASRPGPGELFF.

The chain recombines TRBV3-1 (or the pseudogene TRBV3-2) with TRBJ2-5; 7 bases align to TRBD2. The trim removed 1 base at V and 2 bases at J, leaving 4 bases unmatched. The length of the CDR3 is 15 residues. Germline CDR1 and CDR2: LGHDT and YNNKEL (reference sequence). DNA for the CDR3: TGTGCCAGCAGCCAAGGGGACTATCAACAAGAGACCCAGTACTTC. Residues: CASSQGDYQQETQYF.

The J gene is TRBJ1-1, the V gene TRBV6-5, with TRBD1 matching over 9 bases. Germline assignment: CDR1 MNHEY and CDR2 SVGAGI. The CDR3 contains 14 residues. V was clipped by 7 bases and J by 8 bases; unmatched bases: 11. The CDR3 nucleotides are TGTGCCAGCACTTCCCCAGGAGGGACAGGGGAAGCTTTCTTT. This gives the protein CASTSPGGTGEAFF.

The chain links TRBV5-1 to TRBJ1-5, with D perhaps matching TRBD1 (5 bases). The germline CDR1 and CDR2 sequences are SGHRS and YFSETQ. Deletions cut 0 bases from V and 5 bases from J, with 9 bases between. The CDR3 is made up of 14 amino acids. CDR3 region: CASSLEGADQPQHF. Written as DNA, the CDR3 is TGCGCCAGCAGCTTGGAAGGGGCCGATCAGCCCCAGCATTTT.

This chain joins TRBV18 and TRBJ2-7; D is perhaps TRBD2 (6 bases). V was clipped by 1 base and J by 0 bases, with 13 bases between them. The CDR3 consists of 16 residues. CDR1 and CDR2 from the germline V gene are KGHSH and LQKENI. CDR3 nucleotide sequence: TGTGCCAGCTCACCACTGGGGACTCCCAGCTCCTACGAGCAGTACTTC. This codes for CASSPLGTPSSYEQYF.

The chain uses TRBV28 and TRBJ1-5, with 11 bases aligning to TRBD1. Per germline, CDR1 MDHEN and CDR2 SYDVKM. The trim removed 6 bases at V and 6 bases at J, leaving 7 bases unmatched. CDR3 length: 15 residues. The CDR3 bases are TGTGCCAGCAGATCAGCCGGGACAGGGGGTCAGCCCCAGCATTTT. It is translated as CASRSAGTGGQPQHF.

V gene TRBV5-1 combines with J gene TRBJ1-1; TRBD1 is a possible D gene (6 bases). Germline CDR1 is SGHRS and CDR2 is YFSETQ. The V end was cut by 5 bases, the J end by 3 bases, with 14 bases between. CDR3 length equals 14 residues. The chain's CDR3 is CASSKGDRYTEAFF. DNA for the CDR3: TGCGCCAGCAGTAAGGGGGATCGGTACACTGAAGCTTTCTTT.

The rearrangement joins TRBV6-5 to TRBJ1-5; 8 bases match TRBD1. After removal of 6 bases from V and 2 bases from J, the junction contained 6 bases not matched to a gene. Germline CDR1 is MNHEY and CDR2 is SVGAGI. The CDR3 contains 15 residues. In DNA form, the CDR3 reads TGTGCCAGCAGAGCCGACAGGGGCGGCAATCAGCCCCAGCATTTT. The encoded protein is CASRADRGGNQPQHF.

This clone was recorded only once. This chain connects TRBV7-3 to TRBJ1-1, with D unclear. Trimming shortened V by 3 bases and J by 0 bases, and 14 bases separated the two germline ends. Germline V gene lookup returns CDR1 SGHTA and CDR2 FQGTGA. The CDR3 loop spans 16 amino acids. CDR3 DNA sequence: TGTGCCAGCAGCTTCATGTCCAGGATCCTGAACACTGAAGCTTTCTTT. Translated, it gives CASSFMSRILNTEAFF.

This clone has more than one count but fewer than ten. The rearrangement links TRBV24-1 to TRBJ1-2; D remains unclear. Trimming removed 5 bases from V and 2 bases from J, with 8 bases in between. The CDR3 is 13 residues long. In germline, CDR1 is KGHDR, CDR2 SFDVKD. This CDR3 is CATSVTGNYGYTF. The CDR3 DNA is TGTGCCACCAGTGTGACGGGAAACTATGGCTACACCTTC.

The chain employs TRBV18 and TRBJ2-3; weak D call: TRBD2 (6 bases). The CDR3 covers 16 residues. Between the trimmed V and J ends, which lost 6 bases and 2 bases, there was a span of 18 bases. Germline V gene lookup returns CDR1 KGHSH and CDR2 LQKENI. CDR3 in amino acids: CASSLQGLQNTDTQYF. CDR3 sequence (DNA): TGTGCCAGCTCTCTCCAGGGACTCCAAAACACAGATACGCAGTATTTT.

DNA for the CDR3: TGTGCCAGCAGCGGCAGGACAGGGCCTTCCACCTATGGCTACACCTTC. Translated, it gives CASSGRTGPSTYGYTF. The rearrangement links TRBV7-9 to TRBJ1-2; 8 nucleotides agree with TRBD1. Germline V gene lookup returns CDR1 SEHNR and CDR2 FQNEAQ (reference sequence). The V gene end was trimmed by 5 bases and the J gene end by 4 bases; junction bases not matched to a gene: 12. CDR3 length: 16 amino acids.

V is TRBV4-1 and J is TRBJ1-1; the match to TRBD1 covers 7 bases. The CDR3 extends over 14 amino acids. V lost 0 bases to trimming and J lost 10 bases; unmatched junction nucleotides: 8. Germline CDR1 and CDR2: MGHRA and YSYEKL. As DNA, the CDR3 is TGCGCCAGCAGCCAAGAGGGGACAGCCCTGCGAGCTTTCTTT. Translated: CASSQEGTALRAFF.

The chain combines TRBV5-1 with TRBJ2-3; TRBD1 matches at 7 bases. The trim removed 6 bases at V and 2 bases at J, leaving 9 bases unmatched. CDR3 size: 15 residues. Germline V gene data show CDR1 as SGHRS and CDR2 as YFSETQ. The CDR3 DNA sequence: TGCGCCAGCACCCCCCAGGGGGACCTCACAGATACGCAGTATTTT. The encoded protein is CASTPQGDLTDTQYF.

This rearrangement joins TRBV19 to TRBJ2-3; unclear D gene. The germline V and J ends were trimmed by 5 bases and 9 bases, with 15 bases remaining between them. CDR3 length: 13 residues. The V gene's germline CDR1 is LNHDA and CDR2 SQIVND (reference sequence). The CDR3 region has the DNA TGTGCCAGTAGTCCCTCGACGGTCGGGACGCAGTATTTT. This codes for CASSPSTVGTQYF.

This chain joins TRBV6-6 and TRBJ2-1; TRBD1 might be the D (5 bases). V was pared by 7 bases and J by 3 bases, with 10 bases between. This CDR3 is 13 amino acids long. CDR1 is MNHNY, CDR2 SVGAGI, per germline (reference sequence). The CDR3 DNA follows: TGTGCCAGCACCCAGGGCGACTACAATGAGCAGTTCTTC. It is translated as CASTQGDYNEQFF.

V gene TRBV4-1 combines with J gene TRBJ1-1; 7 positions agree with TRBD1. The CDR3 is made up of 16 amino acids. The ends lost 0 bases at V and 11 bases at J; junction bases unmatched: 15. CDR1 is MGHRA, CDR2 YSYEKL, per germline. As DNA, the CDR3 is TGCGCCAGCAGCCAAGATGGGTCGGGACAGATTAGAAGTGCTTTCTTT. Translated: CASSQDGSGQIRSAFF.

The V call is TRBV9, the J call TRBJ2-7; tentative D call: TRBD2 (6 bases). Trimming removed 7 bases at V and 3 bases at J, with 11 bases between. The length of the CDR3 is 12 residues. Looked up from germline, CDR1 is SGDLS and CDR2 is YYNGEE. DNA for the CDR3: TGTGCCAGCTCGGGGGACGGCTACGAGCAGTACTTC. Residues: CASSGDGYEQYF.